This T cell receptor beta chain was documented in a study of human T cells and chemical hapten exposure. Whole-study findings and limits: Patch test score was positively correlated with the counts of PT1 expanded TCRs. TCRs exceeding a frequency of 1 in 1000 stayed unchanged under DPC sensitization.

The time point is: patch test 1, 2 weeks after DPC sensitization. The sample's treatment: therapeutic diphenylcyclopropenone sensitization with weekly scalp DPC. TCRdb passed the RACE reads through MiXCR, listing each CDR3 protein once. This sample yields some 91,000 distinct CDR3 sequences, of which approximately 13% are seen a single time; approximately 2% belongs to the top ten. The sample holds a few counts of this clonotype. The antigen remains unidentified. CDR1 is MNHNS, CDR2 SASEGT, per germline. With 6 bases clipped from V and 1 base from J, the junction kept 3 bases outside the gene matches. The CDR3 length is 14 residues.

The input for sequencing was whole blood, taken in connection with sensitization to the hapten diphenylcyclopropenone (DPC). This receptor was identified in a woman in her thirties or forties with alopecia areata. Some clones in this sample may be carry-over from other donors' samples. J is TRBJ2-4 and V is TRBV6-1; 7 bases fit TRBD1. The CDR3 is CASRQGPAKNIQYF. The CDR3 DNA reads TGTGCCAGCAGACAGGGGCCGGCCAAAAACATTCAGTACTTC.